This T cell receptor beta chain was identified during a study of shared clonotypes between healthy human individuals (dated by TCRdb to 2019 to 2021). A note on the overall study: The cohort included a few men and two women between 18 and 49 years of age. Blood TCR repertoires of roughly five healthy adults were deeply sequenced to estimate repertoire size and the extent of clonotype sharing between individuals. Leukapheresis yielded between about 0.85 and 9.5 billion PBMCs per donor. To increase sequencing depth and limit assay-specific biases, TCR repertoire library preparation and sequencing were carried out by different laboratories using diverse techniques. Per donor, three plates each were used for CD4 naive and CD4 memory, two for CD8 naive, and one for CD8 memory. What the research found in general, with its limitations: Pairwise subsampling indicated that sequencing depth was expected to affect the degree of clonotype sharing among donors. Compared with non-shared clonotypes, the clonotypes found in all four sorted-subset donors had higher generation probabilities. Because the study included a small number of donors, the genetic and exposure-history diversity represented was limited. Sampling was restricted to blood, and TCR repertoires in tissues likely differ from the TCR repertoires found in blood. When a few donors were compared, the shared fraction of clonotypes was about 5% for naive CD4, 3.5% for naive CD8, 2% to 2.5% for memory CD4, and 0.3% to 0.5% for memory CD8. Larger estimated clonotype richness was generally found for naive subsets than for memory subsets. Rarefaction of sorted-subset datasets indicated incomplete sequencing despite the large sequencing depth.

As encoded in the germline V gene (reference sequence), CDR1 is DFQATT while CDR2 is SNEGSKA. The CDR3 sequence holds 11 residues, the cysteine and phenylalanine included. Of all the DNA, just the CDR3 is kept, 33 bases in frame from base 1. The junction carries 13 bases between V and J, which are trimmed by 6 bases and 8 bases respectively. Using the deep immunoSEQ assay, multiplex PCR amplified TCR CDR3 regions from genomic DNA. Extracted genomic DNA from each cell subset was spread evenly across all wells of several immunoSEQ 96-well plates, with each plate serving as a replicate. For sorted subsets, each replicate PCR was loaded with roughly 190 ng genomic DNA, equivalent to roughly 30,000 T cell genomes. Purified libraries were quantified with a Qubit 3.0 fluorometer, sized on a Bioanalyzer 2100, and re-quantified with the KAPA Library Quantification kit. Every immunoSEQ 96-well plate was sequenced on a dedicated single-read 150-cycle Illumina NextSeq 550 flow cell. The authors processed their data as follows. The immunoSEQ output contained only junctional sequences without quality scores, so filtering could not match that applied to full-length reads. Sequences were annotated with PyIR, a Python wrapper for IgBLAST v1.9, using IMGT germline references to assign V/J genes and CDR3. Any read was removed if the V/J assignment was weak (E-value above 1e-6), the CDR3 was missing, or the read contained stop codons, out-of-frame junctions, or ambiguous translated residues. V3J clonotypes were defined by identical inferred V gene, J gene, and CDR3 amino acid sequence. Percentage overlap between repertoires was calculated by dividing the number of shared unique clonotypes by the size of the smaller repertoire. Richness of each repertoire was evaluated using RTK rarefaction, the Chao1 estimator, and Recon v2.1 estimates of unobserved clonotypes. For all TCRbeta clonotypes obtained by the gDNA method from several donors, generation probabilities were computed with OLGA. Held by TCRdb, this immuneACCESS table contains in-frame sequences only and omits some clones. Under half of the omission traces to an unresolved V gene where checked; the cause of the rest is unknown. V and J calls and clone size are copied from that table; D and trimming were computed from the DNA. The sample yields 2 million or so clones; around 95% were counted once. Of the sample, 0.13% falls within the top ten clones.

Healthy HIV-negative adults with no recently reported acute infections or vaccinations were included as donors. Every donor was a Caucasian adult living in Nashville, Tennessee, USA. Magnetic negative selection was used to enrich CD4+ T cells, after which naive cells were positively selected on CD45RA and the negative fraction became the memory subset. Blood was obtained by leukapheresis, after which PBMCs were separated by Ficoll-Histopaque density gradient centrifugation and cryopreserved in liquid nitrogen vapor phase. Analytical flow cytometry was used to check the purity and quantity of every magnetically sorted T cell population. Genomic DNA was isolated from each sorted fraction and quantified by UV absorbance on a Nanodrop 2000c. This clone was seen a handful of times. Its specific antigen is unknown. No per-base quality is available; no much larger clone lies one base away.

The specimen sequenced was naive CD4+ T cells sorted from blood. The sample's cell subset or site label, in plain terms: CD45RA+ positively selected. The receptor's source is a man aged 18-30 years in good health. The sequence links TRBV20-1 to TRBJ1-1; the D gene lacks a confident call. The CDR3 in this case is CSAPRHPEAFF. DNA sequence: TGCAGTGCCCCCCGGCACCCCGAAGCTTTCTTT.